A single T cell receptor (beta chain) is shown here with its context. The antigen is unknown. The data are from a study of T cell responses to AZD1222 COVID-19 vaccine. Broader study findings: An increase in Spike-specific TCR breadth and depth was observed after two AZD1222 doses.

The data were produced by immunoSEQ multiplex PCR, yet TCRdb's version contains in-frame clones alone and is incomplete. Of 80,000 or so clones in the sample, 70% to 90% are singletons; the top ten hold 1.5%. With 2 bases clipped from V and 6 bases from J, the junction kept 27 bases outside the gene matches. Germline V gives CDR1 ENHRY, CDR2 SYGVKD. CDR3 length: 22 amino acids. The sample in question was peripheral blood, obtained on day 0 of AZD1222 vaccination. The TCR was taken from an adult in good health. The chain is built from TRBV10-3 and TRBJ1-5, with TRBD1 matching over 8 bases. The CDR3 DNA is TGTGCCATCAGTGAGCAGTTTCGGGGCGACAGGGGTGGTAGGCCTACATGTCAGCCCCAGCATTTT. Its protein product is CAISEQFRGDRGGRPTCQPQHF.